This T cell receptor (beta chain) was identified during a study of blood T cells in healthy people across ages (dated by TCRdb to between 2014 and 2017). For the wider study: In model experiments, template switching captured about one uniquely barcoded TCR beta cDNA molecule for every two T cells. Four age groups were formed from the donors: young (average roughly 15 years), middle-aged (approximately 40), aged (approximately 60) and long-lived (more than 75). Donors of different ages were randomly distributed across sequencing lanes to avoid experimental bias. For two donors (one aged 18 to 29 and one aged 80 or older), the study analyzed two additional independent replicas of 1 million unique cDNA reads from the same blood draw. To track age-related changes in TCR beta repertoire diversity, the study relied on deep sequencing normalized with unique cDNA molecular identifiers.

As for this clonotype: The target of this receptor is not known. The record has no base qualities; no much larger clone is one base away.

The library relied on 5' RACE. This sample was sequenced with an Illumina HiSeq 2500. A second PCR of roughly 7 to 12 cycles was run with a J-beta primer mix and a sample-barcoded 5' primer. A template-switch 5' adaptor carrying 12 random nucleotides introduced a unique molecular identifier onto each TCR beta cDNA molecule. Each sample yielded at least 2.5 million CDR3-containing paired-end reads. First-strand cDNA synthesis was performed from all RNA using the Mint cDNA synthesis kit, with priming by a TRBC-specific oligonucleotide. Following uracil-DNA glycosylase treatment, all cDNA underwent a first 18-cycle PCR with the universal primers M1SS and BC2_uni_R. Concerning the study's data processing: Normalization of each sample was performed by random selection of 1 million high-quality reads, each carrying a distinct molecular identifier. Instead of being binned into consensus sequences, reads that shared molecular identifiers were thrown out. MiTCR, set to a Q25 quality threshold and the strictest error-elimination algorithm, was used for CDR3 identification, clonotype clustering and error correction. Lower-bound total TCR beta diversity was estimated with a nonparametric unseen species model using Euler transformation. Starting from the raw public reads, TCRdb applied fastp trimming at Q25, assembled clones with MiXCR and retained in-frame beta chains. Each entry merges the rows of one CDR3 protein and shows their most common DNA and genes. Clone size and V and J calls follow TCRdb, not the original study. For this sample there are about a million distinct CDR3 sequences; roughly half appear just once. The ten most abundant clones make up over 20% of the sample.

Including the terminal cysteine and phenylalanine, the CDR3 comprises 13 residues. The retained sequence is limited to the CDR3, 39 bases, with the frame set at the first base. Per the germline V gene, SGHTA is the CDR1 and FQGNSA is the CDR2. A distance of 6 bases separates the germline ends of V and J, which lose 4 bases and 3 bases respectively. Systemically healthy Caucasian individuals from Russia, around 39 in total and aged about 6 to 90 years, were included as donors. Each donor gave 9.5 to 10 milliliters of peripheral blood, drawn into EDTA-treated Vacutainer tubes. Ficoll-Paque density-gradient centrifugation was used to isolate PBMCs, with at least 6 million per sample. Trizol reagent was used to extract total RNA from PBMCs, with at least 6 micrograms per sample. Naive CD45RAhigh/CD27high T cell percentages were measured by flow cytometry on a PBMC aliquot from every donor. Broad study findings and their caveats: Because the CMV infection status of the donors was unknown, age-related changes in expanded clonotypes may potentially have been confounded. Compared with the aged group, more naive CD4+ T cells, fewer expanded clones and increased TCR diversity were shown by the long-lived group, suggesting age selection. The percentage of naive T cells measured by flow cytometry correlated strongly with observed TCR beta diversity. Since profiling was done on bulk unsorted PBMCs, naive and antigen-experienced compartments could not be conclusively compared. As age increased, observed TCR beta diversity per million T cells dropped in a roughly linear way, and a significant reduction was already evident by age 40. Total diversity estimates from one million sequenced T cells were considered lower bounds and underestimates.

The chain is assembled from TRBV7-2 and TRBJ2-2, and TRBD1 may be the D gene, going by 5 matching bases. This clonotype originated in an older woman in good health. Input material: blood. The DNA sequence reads TGTGCCAGCAGCTCCAGGGACACCGGGGAGCTGTTTTTT. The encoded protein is CASSSRDTGELFF.